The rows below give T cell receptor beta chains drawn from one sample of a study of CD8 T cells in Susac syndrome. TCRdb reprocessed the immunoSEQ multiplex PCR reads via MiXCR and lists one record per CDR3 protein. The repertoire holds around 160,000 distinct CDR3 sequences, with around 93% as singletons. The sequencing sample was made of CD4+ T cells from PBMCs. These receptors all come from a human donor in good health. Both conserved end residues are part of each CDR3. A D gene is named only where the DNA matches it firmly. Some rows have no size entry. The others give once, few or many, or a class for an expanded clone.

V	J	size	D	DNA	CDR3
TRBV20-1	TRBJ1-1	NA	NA	TGCAGTGCTAGTCCTACGGAACTCACTGAAGCTTTCTTT	CSASPTELTEAFF
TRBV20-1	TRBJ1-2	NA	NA	TGCAGTGCTAGGCCTCAGGGAGGCTACACCTTC	CSARPQGGYTF
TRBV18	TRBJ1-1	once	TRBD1	TGTGCCAGCTCACCACGGGACAGTGAAGCTTTCTTT	CASSPRDSEAFF
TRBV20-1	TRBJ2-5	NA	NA	TGCAGTGCTAGGGAGGGCGGGACTCAAGAGACCCAGTACTTC	CSAREGGTQETQYF
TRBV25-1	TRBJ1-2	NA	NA	TGTGCCAGCAGGAAGGAGGGAAACAACTATGGCTACACCTTC	CASRKEGNNYGYTF
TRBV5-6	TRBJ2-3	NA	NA	TGTGCCAGCAGCTTACGGGGGAGGTACACAGATACGCAGTATTTT	CASSLRGRYTDTQYF
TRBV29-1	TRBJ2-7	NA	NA	TGCAGCGTTGTCCAGGATAACACCTACGAGCAGTACTTC	CSVVQDNTYEQYF
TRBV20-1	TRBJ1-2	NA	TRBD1	TGCAGTGCAAAGACAGGGGGCGACTATGGCTACACCTTC	CSAKTGGDYGYTF
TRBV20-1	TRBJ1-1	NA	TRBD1	TGCAGTGCTAAAGGGACAGGGGACCTCATGAACACTGAAGCTTTCTTT	CSAKGTGDLMNTEAFF
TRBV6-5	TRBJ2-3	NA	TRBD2	TGTGCCAGCAGTTTGACCCTAGCGGGGGGGCAGGGGACGCAGTATTTT	CASSLTLAGGQGTQYF
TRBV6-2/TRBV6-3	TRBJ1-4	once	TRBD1	TGTGCCAGCAGTTACACCCAGGGGGCTCGGGAAAAACTGTTTTTT	CASSYTQGAREKLFF
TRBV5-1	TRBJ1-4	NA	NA	TGCGCCAGCAGCTTTAGGTCGAATGAAAAACTGTTTTTT	CASSFRSNEKLFF
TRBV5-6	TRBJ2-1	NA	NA	TGTGCCAGCAGCTTGCTGTCGGGGATTTACAATGAGCAGTTCTTC	CASSLLSGIYNEQFF
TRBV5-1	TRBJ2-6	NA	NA	TGCGCCAGCAGTTCCGTCGTAGGGGCTGGGGCCAACGTCCTGACTTTC	CASSSVVGAGANVLTF
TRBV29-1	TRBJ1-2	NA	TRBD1	TGCAGCTTTGGACAGGGGGCATCTAACTATGGCTACACCTTC	CSFGQGASNYGYTF
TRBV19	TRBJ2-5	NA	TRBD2	TGTGCCAGTAAAGACGCGGGGGGGCGGGAGACCCAGTACTTC	CASKDAGGRETQYF
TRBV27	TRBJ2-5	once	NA	TGTGCCAGCAGTTTTGGGACACCCCCAGGAGAGACCCAGTACTTC	CASSFGTPPGETQYF
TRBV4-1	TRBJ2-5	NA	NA	TGCGCCAGCAGGGGAACCGGGACACTTCAAGAGACCCAGTACTTC	CASRGTGTLQETQYF
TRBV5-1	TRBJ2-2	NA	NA	TGCGCCAGCAGCTTGTCATCTTTAGCAGGGACCGGGGAGCTGTTTTTT	CASSLSSLAGTGELFF
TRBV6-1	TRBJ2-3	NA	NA	TGTGCCAGCAGGATAACGGGACACCCAAGCACAGATACGCAGTATTTT	CASRITGHPSTDTQYF
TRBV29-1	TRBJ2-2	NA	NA	TGCAGCGTTGCTAGAAACACCGGGGAGCTGTTTTTT	CSVARNTGELFF
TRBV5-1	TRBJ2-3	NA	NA	TGCGCCAGCCAGGGTGGCACAGATACGCAGTATTTT	CASQGGTDTQYF
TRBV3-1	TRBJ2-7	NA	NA	TGCGCCAGCAGCCCCTTATCGGGAGCCCGAGGCTACGAGCAGTACTTC	CASSPLSGARGYEQYF
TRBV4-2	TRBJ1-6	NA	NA	TGTGCCAGCAGCCAAGACGAAGCTTCTCGCCTCCACTTT	CASSQDEASRLHF
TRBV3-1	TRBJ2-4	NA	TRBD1	TGTGCCAGCAGTCCCGGGACAGAAAACATTCAGTACTTC	CASSPGTENIQYF
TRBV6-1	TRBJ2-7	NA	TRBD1	TGTGCCAGCAGTCCTCGATCACAGGGGGACTACGAGCAGTACTTC	CASSPRSQGDYEQYF
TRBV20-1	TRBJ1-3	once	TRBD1	TGCAGTGCTAACACGGACAGGGGGCCAGGAAACACCATATATTTT	CSANTDRGPGNTIYF
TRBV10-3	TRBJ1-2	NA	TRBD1	TGTGCCATCAGTGAAGGACAGGCCGGTAACTATGGCTACACCTTC	CAISEGQAGNYGYTF
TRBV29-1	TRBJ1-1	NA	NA	TGCAGCGTTGCCAACGGTGGGGCTGAAGCTTTCTTT	CSVANGGAEAFF
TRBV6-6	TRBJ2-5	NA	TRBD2	TGTGCCAGCAGTTACTATGGGGGGGACCAAGAGACCCAGTACTTC	CASSYYGGDQETQYF
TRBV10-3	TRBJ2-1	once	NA	TGTGCCATCAGTGAGTATAGCAATGAGCAGTTCTTC	CAISEYSNEQFF
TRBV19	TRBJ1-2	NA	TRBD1	TGTGCCTCTTCAGCCGGGACAGTTGGCTACACCTTC	CASSAGTVGYTF
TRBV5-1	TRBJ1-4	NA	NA	TGCGCCAGTAGAACCGGCCAGGGCGGTATGACTAATGAAAAACTGTTTTTT	CASRTGQGGMTNEKLFF
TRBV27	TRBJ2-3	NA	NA	TGTGCCAGCAGTTTATGGGGGGCAGATACGCAGTATTTT	CASSLWGADTQYF
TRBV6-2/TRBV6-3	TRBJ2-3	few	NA	TGTGCCAGCAGTTACGGAGATACGCAGTATTTT	CASSYGDTQYF
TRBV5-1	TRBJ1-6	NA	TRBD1	TGCGCCAGCAGCTTAGGGACAGGGGATTCACCCCTCCACTTT	CASSLGTGDSPLHF
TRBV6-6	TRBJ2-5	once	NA	TGTGCCAGCAGGAGAGGGAGCGGCGAGACCCAGTACTTC	CASRRGSGETQYF
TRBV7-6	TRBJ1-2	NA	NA	TGTGCCAGCAGCTCCAGGGTCAAGGATGGCTACACCTTC	CASSSRVKDGYTF
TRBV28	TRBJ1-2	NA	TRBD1	TGTGCCACATATACCGGGACAGGGGACCTCTATGGCTACACCTTC	CATYTGTGDLYGYTF
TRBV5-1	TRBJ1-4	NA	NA	TGCGCCAGCAGCCCGAGGAGGGAGCCTAATGAAAAACTGTTTTTT	CASSPRREPNEKLFF
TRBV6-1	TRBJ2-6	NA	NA	TGTGCCACGCGAGTGGGGTTAGCCCTCTCTGGGGCCAACGTCCTGACTTTC	CATRVGLALSGANVLTF
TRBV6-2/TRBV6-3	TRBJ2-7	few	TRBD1	TGTGCCATCAGGGGACAGGGTCGGAACGAGCAGTACTTC	CAIRGQGRNEQYF
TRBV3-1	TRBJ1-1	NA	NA	TGTGCCAGCAGCCGGTGGGAGGTTGGGACTGAAGCTTTCTTT	CASSRWEVGTEAFF
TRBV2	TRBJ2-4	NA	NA	TGTGCCAGCAGTGTTACCAGGGGCCGGGGAAACATTCAGTACTTC	CASSVTRGRGNIQYF
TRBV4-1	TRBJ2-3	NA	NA	TGCGCCAGCAGCCAAAAGACAGGTAGCACAGATACGCAGTATTTT	CASSQKTGSTDTQYF
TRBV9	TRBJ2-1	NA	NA	TGTGCCAGCAGCCTCCTTGGTGAGGGTGGATACAATGAGCAGTTCTTC	CASSLLGEGGYNEQFF
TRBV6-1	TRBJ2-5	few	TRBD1	TGTGCCAGCACAAGAGAACAGGGGCGGGAGACCCAGTACTTC	CASTREQGRETQYF